Presented here are 27 T cell receptor beta chains from one specimen sequenced in a study of T cells in localized non-small cell lung cancer. Assay: immunoSEQ multiplex PCR; the TCRdb copy retains only in-frame clones and omits some. The table lists 35,000 to 40,000 clones, approximately 90% of them singletons. Here the sequenced sample was peripheral blood, taken before any cancer treatment. The receptors derive from an older female donor with stage I lung adenocarcinoma.

The chain is built from TRBV29-1 and TRBJ2-2; a possible D gene is TRBD2 (7 bases). This CDR3 comprises 14 residues. The V gene lost 8 bases and the J gene lost 4 bases, with 17 bases spanning the gap. Per germline, CDR1 SQVTM and CDR2 ANQGSEA. Written as DNA, the CDR3 is TGCAGCACTAAGAGGGGGGGCCTCACCGGGGAGCTGTTTTTT. This sequence encodes CSTKRGGLTGELFF.

In DNA form, the CDR3 reads TGTGCCAGCAGTTGGGGGCAGGTGTTTGAAAAACTGTTTTTT. Amino acid sequence: CASSWGQVFEKLFF. This chain uses TRBV28 with TRBJ1-4, with D possibly TRBD1 on 6 matching bases. The germline gives CDR1 MDHEN, CDR2 SYDVKM. Trimming removed 4 bases from V and 7 bases from J, with 13 bases in between. The CDR3 extends over 14 amino acids.

This sequence joins TRBV29-1 and TRBJ2-7; weak D call: TRBD2 (8 bases). V shed 6 bases and J shed 6 bases, with 24 bases lying between them. CDR3 length: 15 amino acids. Germline assignment: CDR1 SQVTM and CDR2 ANQGSEA. This CDR3 reads CSVPGGQGERAEQYV. The DNA of the CDR3 is TGCAGCGTGCCGGGGGGGCAGGGGGAGCGTGCCGAGCAGTACGTC.

V gene TRBV5-8 combines with J gene TRBJ1-2, with D unclear. The V and J ends lost 0 bases and 5 bases respectively, with 5 bases between them. Germline V gene sequence: CDR1 SGHTS, CDR2 YDEGEE. This CDR3 has 12 residues. The CDR3 DNA reads TGTGCCAGCAGCTTGGCGGGTTATGGCTACACCTTC. Amino acid sequence: CASSLAGYGYTF.

This chain uses TRBV29-1 with TRBJ1-2, with D uncertain. This CDR3 is 14 amino acids long. With 1 base removed from V and 1 base from J, the gap between germline ends came to 10 bases. The germline V gene has CDR1 SQVTM and CDR2 ANQGSEA. The CDR3 region is CSVEGGLGNYGYTF. CDR3 in DNA: TGCAGCGTTGAAGGTGGGCTTGGTAACTATGGCTACACCTTC.

This chain links TRBV11-2 with TRBJ2-2, with D possibly matching TRBD1 (5 bases). The CDR3 has 14 amino acids. The germline V gene has CDR1 SGHAT and CDR2 FQNNGV. V lost 0 bases and J lost 6, with 8 bases in between. Written as DNA, the CDR3 is TGTGCCAGCAGCTTAGATAGGGGTGCCGGGGAGCTGTTTTTT. It specifies CASSLDRGAGELFF.

The rearrangement uses TRBV13 and TRBJ2-5; TRBD1 might be the D (6 bases). From germline, CDR1 is PRHDT and CDR2 FYEKMQ (reference sequence). V lost 3 bases, J lost 4 bases, and 12 bases lay in between. The CDR3 is 14 residues long. DNA of the CDR3: TGTGCCAGCAGCTTCGGATCAGGGGCAGAGACCCAGTACTTC. Translation gives CASSFGSGAETQYF.

This clone was seen a few times. The chain is built from TRBV19 and TRBJ2-6; D unclear. V lost 4 bases to trimming and J lost 4 bases, with 11 bases between them. CDR3 size: 15 residues. Germline CDR1 is LNHDA and CDR2 is SQIVND (reference sequence). The DNA for the CDR3 is TGTGCCAGTAGTAGGGCAAATAAGGGGGCCAACGTCCTGACTTTC. As protein: CASSRANKGANVLTF.

The table lists this clone with a few counts. CDR3 coding DNA: TGTGCCGCAAGTGGCCGGGGCGGGGGCAATGAGCAGTTCTTC. As protein: CAASGRGGGNEQFF. The rearrangement links TRBV10-3 to TRBJ2-1; 7 bases fit TRBD2. Germline V gene sequence: CDR1 ENHRY, CDR2 SYGVKD. The CDR3 sequence is 14 residues long. V was pared by 11 bases and J by 6 bases, with 13 bases of the junction left unmatched.

There are a few counts of this clone. The chain uses TRBV9 and TRBJ2-5; D is possibly TRBD1 (5 bases). With 5 bases removed from V and 5 bases from J, the gap between germline ends came to 10 bases. Germline V lookup: CDR1 SGDLS, CDR2 YYNGEE. This CDR3 is built from 12 residues. In DNA, the CDR3 is TGTGCCAGCAGAGGGGATTACGAGACCCAGTACTTC. Its protein product is CASRGDYETQYF.

The chain employs TRBV19 and TRBJ1-1, with TRBD1 as a possible D gene (6 bases). With 8 bases removed from V and 0 bases from J, the gap between germline ends came to 13 bases. The CDR3 has 14 amino acids. The germline V gene encodes CDR1 LNHDA and CDR2 SQIVND (reference sequence). The CDR3 DNA is TGTGCCAGTCGGACTGGGGGCCTGAACACTGAAGCTTTCTTT. It yields the protein CASRTGGLNTEAFF.

V gene TRBV11-2 combines with J gene TRBJ1-2, with a tentative D call TRBD1 (6 bases). CDR1 is SGHAT, CDR2 FQNNGV, per germline. V lost 5 bases and J lost 0, with 13 bases in between. CDR3 length equals 15 residues. The CDR3 here is CASSPGVGPNYGYTF. The CDR3 bases are TGTGCCAGCAGCCCAGGGGTGGGGCCTAACTATGGCTACACCTTC.

This clone was seen only once. This chain's CDR3 is CASSSQTSGGAMSSYEQYV. CDR3 sequence (DNA): TGTGCCAGCAGTTCCCAGACTAGCGGGGGGGCTATGAGCTCCTACGAGCAGTACGTC. The chain has TRBV28 and TRBJ2-7; TRBD2 agrees at 14 bases. V lost 4 bases to trimming and J lost 0 bases; unmatched junction nucleotides: 11. Germline values: CDR1 MDHEN, CDR2 SYDVKM. The CDR3 covers 19 residues.

The genes are TRBV10-3 and TRBJ2-7; D call uncertain. This CDR3 is built from 11 residues. V was trimmed by 6 bases and J by 2 bases, leaving 5 bases between them. Per the germline V gene, CDR1 is ENHRY and CDR2 is SYGVKD. The CDR3 DNA follows: TGTGCCATCAGGGCCGCCTACGAGCAGTACTTC. Translated: CAIRAAYEQYF.

Concerning this clone: Additional DNA sequences in this sample encode the identical CDR3. V and J are TRBV6-1 and TRBJ2-5; D may be TRBD1 (5 bases). V was trimmed by 6 bases and J by 4 bases, leaving 12 bases between them. Germline CDR1 is MNHNS and CDR2 is SASEGT. The length of the CDR3 is 13 residues. CDR3 sequence reads: CASSRGQGETQYF. DNA for the CDR3: TGTGCCAGCAGCAGAGGCCAGGGAGAGACCCAGTACTTC.

The V call is TRBV19, the J call TRBJ2-1, with D perhaps matching TRBD1 or TRBD2 (6 bases each). Between the trimmed V and J ends, which lost 0 bases and 7 bases, there was a span of 13 bases. The CDR3 is 15 amino acids. CDR1 is LNHDA and CDR2 is SQIVND in the germline V gene (reference sequence). The CDR3 DNA is TGTGCCAGTAGTATAGATGGAGGGGGATGGAATGAGCAGTTCTTC. Protein product: CASSIDGGGWNEQFF.

The rearrangement joins TRBV2 to TRBJ2-3; either TRBD1 or TRBD2 may fit D (5 bases each). The germline V gene has CDR1 SNHLY and CDR2 FYNNEI. The V and J ends lost 4 bases and 0 bases respectively, with 11 bases between them. This CDR3 contains 15 residues. In nucleotides, the CDR3 is TGTGCCAGCAGTGCGTCGTGGGGGAGCACAGATACGCAGTATTTT. This encodes CASSASWGSTDTQYF.

The V and J genes are TRBV6-5 and TRBJ1-1, with D unclear. V lost 2 bases and J 1 base, leaving 8 bases between the germline ends. This CDR3 has 14 residues. Germline V gene lookup returns CDR1 MNHEY and CDR2 SVGAGI. The CDR3: CASSYLFQNTEAFF. The CDR3 nucleotides read TGTGCCAGCAGTTACCTTTTTCAGAACACTGAAGCTTTCTTT.

This clone occurred once. The gene calls are TRBV2 and TRBJ1-2; TRBD1 matches 9 bases. The germline gives CDR1 SNHLY, CDR2 FYNNEI. This CDR3 is 14 amino acids long. With 7 bases clipped from V and 8 bases from J, the junction kept 11 bases outside the gene matches. The CDR3 protein is CASTRLGTGYGYTF. The CDR3 coding sequence is TGTGCCAGCACCAGATTGGGGACAGGGTACGGCTACACCTTC.

The chain employs TRBV19 and TRBJ1-5; the D gene is possibly TRBD1 (5 bases). Trimming took off 7 bases at V and 3 bases at J, with 13 bases between the two ends. The germline V gene encodes CDR1 LNHDA and CDR2 SQIVND (reference sequence). This CDR3 has 14 amino acids. The CDR3: CASMLWGVNQPQHF. CDR3 nucleotides: TGTGCCAGTATGCTTTGGGGGGTCAATCAGCCCCAGCATTTT. Looking up the rest from reference TRBV19 and TRBJ1-5 gives the full variable domain: DGGITQSPKYLFRKEGQNVTLSCEQNLNHDAMYWYRQDPGQGLRLIYYSQIVNDFQKGDIAEGYSVSREKKESFPLTVTSAQKNPTAFYLCASMLWGVNQPQHFGDGTRLSIL.

This chain connects TRBV7-2 to TRBJ2-6; D call uncertain. Trimming cost V 4 bases and J 0 bases, with 7 bases left between them. Germline V gene lookup returns CDR1 SGHTA and CDR2 FQGNSA. The CDR3 spans 15 residues. The CDR3 nucleotides read TGTGCCAGCAGCTCGGAGCCCTCTGGGGCCAACGTCCTGACTTTC. Amino acid sequence: CASSSEPSGANVLTF.

The chain uses TRBV27 and TRBJ1-5; D gene ambiguous. The CDR3 has 14 amino acids. Germline V lookup: CDR1 MNHEY, CDR2 SMNVEV (reference sequence). V was shortened by 6 bases and J by 3 bases, with 12 bases between the two germline ends. For the CDR3, the DNA is TGTGCCAGCAGCTTTGTAGGAGACAATCAGCCCCAGCATTTT. It encodes CASSFVGDNQPQHF.

The chain couples TRBV5-1 to TRBJ2-2; D unclear. Per the germline V gene, CDR1 is SGHRS and CDR2 is YFSETQ. The CDR3 contains 15 residues. V lost 0 bases, J lost 4 bases, and 10 bases lay in between. In DNA form, the CDR3 reads TGCGCCAGCAGCTTGGGTAGGGCTGGCACCGGGGAGCTGTTTTTT. Translation gives CASSLGRAGTGELFF.

The chain is built from TRBV19 and TRBJ1-2; 10 nucleotides match TRBD1. V gave up 5 bases and J gave up 6 bases; unmatched junction bases: 6. The V gene's germline CDR1 is LNHDA and CDR2 SQIVND (reference sequence). The CDR3 sequence is 14 residues long. The CDR3 loop reads CASSDRGRRNGYTF. The CDR3 DNA reads TGTGCCAGTAGTGACAGGGGGCGCCGGAATGGCTACACCTTC.

The J gene is TRBJ2-7, the V gene TRBV18; 10 bases match TRBD1. Trimming at V came to 4 bases and at J to 3 bases, leaving 3 bases not matched to a gene. Germline assignment: CDR1 KGHSH and CDR2 LQKENI. The CDR3 totals 14 residues. CDR3 sequence reads: CASSQDRGGYEQYF. CDR3 DNA sequence: TGTGCCAGCTCACAGGACAGGGGGGGCTACGAGCAGTACTTC.

This chain connects TRBV7-2 to TRBJ1-5; no clear D. CDR1 SGHTA and CDR2 FQGNSA come from the germline V gene. The CDR3 length is 12 residues. Trimming took 11 bases from V and 1 from J, leaving 9 bases between them. The CDR3 nucleotides are TGTGCCTCCGAGTCGAGCAATCAGCCCCAGCATTTT. As protein: CASESSNQPQHF. The whole variable domain, remainder taken from reference TRBV7-2 and TRBJ1-5, is GAGVSQSPSNKVTEKGKDVELRCDPISGHTALYWYRQSLGQGLEFLIYFQGNSAPDKSGLPSDRFSAERTGGSVSTLTIQRTQQEDSAVYLCASESSNQPQHFGDGTRLSIL.

V and J are TRBV18 and TRBJ1-2, with D hard to call. The germline V and J ends were trimmed by 4 bases and 10 bases, with 16 bases remaining between them. The germline CDR1 and CDR2 sequences are KGHSH and LQKENI. This CDR3 comprises 13 residues. The CDR3 reads CASSLSPEFVYTF. The CDR3 coding sequence is TGTGCCAGCTCACTCTCCCCCGAATTTGTCTACACCTTC. Filled out from reference TRBV18 and TRBJ1-2, the complete variable domain reads NAGVMQNPRHLVRRRGQEARLRCSPMKGHSHVYWYRQLPEEGLKFMVYLQKENIIDESGMPKERFSAEFPKEGPSILRIQQVVRGDSAAYFCASSLSPEFVYTFGSGTRLTVV.